This is a list of T cell receptor beta chains from one sample in a study of response to subunit inactivated influenza vaccine. TCRdb fed the RT-PCR reads into MiXCR, producing one record per CDR3 protein. The sample comprises 530,000 or so distinct CDR3 sequences, about 25% of which are singletons, and approximately 1.9% rests with the top ten. Sequencing used CD4+ T cells sorted from PBMCs, obtained around 5 days after vaccination. Receptors originate from a man in his fifties or sixties who received an inactivated influenza vaccine. Both conserved end residues are part of each CDR3. Fields, in order: V gene, clone size, J gene, D gene, CDR3 DNA, CDR3 protein. D genes are given only for firm matches. Clone sizes are given selectively: once, few, many, or a class where the clone is expanded.

v_gene: TRBV12-3/TRBV12-4
abundance: few
j_gene: TRBJ2-5
d_gene: .
CDR3nt: TGTGCCAGCAGTTTAGCCCAGATAGAGACCCAGTACTTC
CDR3aa: CASSLAQIETQYF

v_gene: TRBV10-3
abundance: few
j_gene: TRBJ2-3
d_gene: .
CDR3nt: TGTGCCACCAGGGACGGAAGCACAGATACGCAGTATTTT
CDR3aa: CATRDGSTDTQYF

v_gene: TRBV12-3/TRBV12-4
abundance: .
j_gene: TRBJ2-7
d_gene: TRBD1
CDR3nt: TGTGCCACCGGACGGACAGGGATCTACGAGCAGTACTTC
CDR3aa: CATGRTGIYEQYF

v_gene: TRBV20-1
abundance: few
j_gene: TRBJ1-1
d_gene: .
CDR3nt: TGCAGTGCTAGGGTGGGGGCTAAAGGGACTGAAGCTTTCTTT
CDR3aa: CSARVGAKGTEAFF

v_gene: TRBV10-3
abundance: .
j_gene: TRBJ1-2
d_gene: .
CDR3nt: TGTGCCATTTCACCCGGGACGGCCCCGGGTGGCTACACCTTC
CDR3aa: CAISPGTAPGGYTF

v_gene: TRBV7-3
abundance: .
j_gene: TRBJ2-6
d_gene: .
CDR3nt: TGTGCCAGCAGCTCTAACGTTCTCTCTGGGGCCAACGTCCTGACTTTC
CDR3aa: CASSSNVLSGANVLTF

v_gene: TRBV29-1
abundance: .
j_gene: TRBJ2-7
d_gene: TRBD2
CDR3nt: TGCAGCGTTGCGGGACTAGCGGGGCCGTCCTACGAGCAGTACTTC
CDR3aa: CSVAGLAGPSYEQYF

v_gene: TRBV29-1
abundance: .
j_gene: TRBJ2-3
d_gene: .
CDR3nt: TGCAGCGGCCATGGCAGATTTTCAGATACGCAGTATTTT
CDR3aa: CSGHGRFSDTQYF

v_gene: TRBV3-1
abundance: few
j_gene: TRBJ2-7
d_gene: .
CDR3nt: TGTGCCAGCAGCCAAGAAGGGGGAGAAGTCAACGAGCAGTACTTC
CDR3aa: CASSQEGGEVNEQYF

v_gene: TRBV7-2
abundance: few
j_gene: TRBJ2-1
d_gene: TRBD2
CDR3nt: TGTGCCAGCAGCTTAGTATCTAGCGGCTCTTACAATGAGCAGTTCTTC
CDR3aa: CASSLVSSGSYNEQFF

v_gene: TRBV12-3/TRBV12-4
abundance: few
j_gene: TRBJ1-4
d_gene: .
CDR3nt: TGTGCCAGCAGTTTTGGTCCTTTTAATGAAAAACTGTTTTTT
CDR3aa: CASSFGPFNEKLFF

v_gene: TRBV20-1
abundance: .
j_gene: TRBJ2-1
d_gene: TRBD2
CDR3nt: TGCAGTGCTAGAGACCGCGGCGGGAGGATGGCCTACAATGAGCAGTTCTTC
CDR3aa: CSARDRGGRMAYNEQFF

v_gene: TRBV7-2
abundance: .
j_gene: TRBJ2-2
d_gene: TRBD1
CDR3nt: TGTGCCAGCAGCTTCGGTGTACAGGGGGCGTCCGGGGAGCTGTTTTTT
CDR3aa: CASSFGVQGASGELFF

v_gene: TRBV11-2
abundance: .
j_gene: TRBJ2-1
d_gene: TRBD2
CDR3nt: TGTGCCAGCAGCTCCGGGACTAGCAGATCCAATGAGCAGTTCTTC
CDR3aa: CASSSGTSRSNEQFF

v_gene: TRBV20-1
abundance: few
j_gene: TRBJ2-1
d_gene: .
CDR3nt: TGCAGTGCTAGGGGGTCGATGGACAATGAGCAGTTCTTC
CDR3aa: CSARGSMDNEQFF

v_gene: TRBV11-2
abundance: .
j_gene: TRBJ2-3
d_gene: .
CDR3nt: TGTGCCAGCAGGGAACCGGGACGTTCCCGCACAGATACGCAGTATTTT
CDR3aa: CASREPGRSRTDTQYF

v_gene: TRBV15
abundance: many
j_gene: TRBJ2-3
d_gene: .
CDR3nt: TGTGCCACCAGCAAAGCCCGTGCAGATACGCAGTATTTT
CDR3aa: CATSKARADTQYF

v_gene: TRBV20-1
abundance: few
j_gene: TRBJ2-5
d_gene: TRBD1
CDR3nt: TGCAGTGCTAGAGGGGACAGGGGGAACCAAGAGACCCAGTACTTC
CDR3aa: CSARGDRGNQETQYF

v_gene: TRBV7-2
abundance: few
j_gene: TRBJ1-5
d_gene: .
CDR3nt: TGTGCCAGCAGCTTAATGGGGACACGGAGCAATCAGCCCCAGCATTTT
CDR3aa: CASSLMGTRSNQPQHF

v_gene: TRBV20-1
abundance: .
j_gene: TRBJ2-5
d_gene: TRBD2
CDR3nt: TGCAGTGCACCTAGCGGGGGCCTCGGGTACCAAGAGACCCAGTACTTC
CDR3aa: CSAPSGGLGYQETQYF

v_gene: TRBV20-1
abundance: .
j_gene: TRBJ2-2
d_gene: .
CDR3nt: TGCAGTGGCGGCCGGGGAAACACCGGGGAGCTGTTTTTT
CDR3aa: CSGGRGNTGELFF

v_gene: TRBV20-1
abundance: .
j_gene: TRBJ2-7
d_gene: .
CDR3nt: TGCAGTGCTAGAAATTGGGGCGTAGGAGCGCCAAGCTCCTACGAGCAGTACTTC
CDR3aa: CSARNWGVGAPSSYEQYF

v_gene: TRBV27
abundance: few
j_gene: TRBJ1-5
d_gene: TRBD1
CDR3nt: TGTGCCAGCAGACCCGGGACAGGGGGCGGTCAGCCCCAGCATTTT
CDR3aa: CASRPGTGGGQPQHF

v_gene: TRBV20-1
abundance: .
j_gene: TRBJ2-1
d_gene: .
CDR3nt: TGCAGTGCTACAGATTACCGGGGGAAGTCCTACAATGAGCAGTTCTTC
CDR3aa: CSATDYRGKSYNEQFF

v_gene: TRBV9
abundance: .
j_gene: TRBJ2-7
d_gene: .
CDR3nt: TGTGCCAGCAGCGTAGCTGAGGGTTACGAGCAGTACTTC
CDR3aa: CASSVAEGYEQYF

v_gene: TRBV19
abundance: .
j_gene: TRBJ2-5
d_gene: TRBD2
CDR3nt: TGTGCCACTCGGGGGGGCGGCTTGAAGACCCAGTACTTC
CDR3aa: CATRGGGLKTQYF

v_gene: TRBV14
abundance: .
j_gene: TRBJ2-1
d_gene: .
CDR3nt: TGTGCCAGCAGCCAAGTGGGCCCAGCCCCCGGTGAGCAGTTCTTC
CDR3aa: CASSQVGPAPGEQFF

v_gene: TRBV6-2/TRBV6-3
abundance: .
j_gene: TRBJ2-3
d_gene: .
CDR3nt: TGTGCCAGCAGCCTATTAGGGTGGACGGATACGCAGTATTTT
CDR3aa: CASSLLGWTDTQYF

v_gene: TRBV28
abundance: .
j_gene: TRBJ2-7
d_gene: .
CDR3nt: TGTGCCAGCAAGGGTGCGAGAGACTCCTACGAGCAGTACTTC
CDR3aa: CASKGARDSYEQYF

v_gene: TRBV4-3
abundance: few
j_gene: TRBJ2-2
d_gene: TRBD2
CDR3nt: TGCGCCAGCAGCCTTCTAGCGGGATCGAACACCGGGGAGCTGTTTTTT
CDR3aa: CASSLLAGSNTGELFF

v_gene: TRBV15
abundance: few
j_gene: TRBJ2-3
d_gene: TRBD2
CDR3nt: TGTGCCACCAGCGGAATAGCGGGGGGAAGGGATACGCAGTATTTT
CDR3aa: CATSGIAGGRDTQYF

v_gene: TRBV5-1
abundance: few
j_gene: TRBJ2-1
d_gene: .
CDR3nt: TGCGCCAGCAGCTTGGGAAGAACCGGGGCTGGGGGGAGAGAGCAGTTCTTC
CDR3aa: CASSLGRTGAGGREQFF

v_gene: TRBV20-1
abundance: many
j_gene: TRBJ1-1
d_gene: TRBD1
CDR3nt: TGCAGTGCTAGAGAGGGACAGCGGCCTGAAGCTTTCTTT
CDR3aa: CSAREGQRPEAFF

v_gene: TRBV5-5
abundance: .
j_gene: TRBJ2-2
d_gene: TRBD2
CDR3nt: TGTGCCAGCAGCGCCAATAGCGGGAGATTTCCCGGGGAGCTGTTTTTT
CDR3aa: CASSANSGRFPGELFF

v_gene: TRBV4-3
abundance: .
j_gene: TRBJ2-1
d_gene: TRBD1
CDR3nt: TGCGCCAGCAGCCAAGGACAGGGAACCTACAATGAGCAGTTCTTC
CDR3aa: CASSQGQGTYNEQFF

v_gene: TRBV2
abundance: once
j_gene: TRBJ2-2
d_gene: TRBD2
CDR3nt: TGTGCCAGCAGTCCCCGGACTAGCGGGGGCGGGGAGCTGTTTTTT
CDR3aa: CASSPRTSGGGELFF

v_gene: TRBV24-1
abundance: .
j_gene: TRBJ1-5
d_gene: .
CDR3nt: TGTGCCACCAGTGATCCCAAACTTGGGTCAGCAGGGCCCCAGCATTTT
CDR3aa: CATSDPKLGSAGPQHF